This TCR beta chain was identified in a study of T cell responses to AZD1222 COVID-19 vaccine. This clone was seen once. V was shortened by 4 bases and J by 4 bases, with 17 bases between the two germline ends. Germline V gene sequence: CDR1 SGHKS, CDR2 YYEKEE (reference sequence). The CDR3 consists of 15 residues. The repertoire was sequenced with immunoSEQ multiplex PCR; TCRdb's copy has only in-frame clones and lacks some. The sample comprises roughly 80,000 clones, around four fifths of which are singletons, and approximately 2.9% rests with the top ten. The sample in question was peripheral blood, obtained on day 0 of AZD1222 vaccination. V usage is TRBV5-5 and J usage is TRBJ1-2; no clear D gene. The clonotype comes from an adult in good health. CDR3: CASSGGRSPSYGYTF. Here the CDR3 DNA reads TGTGCCAGCAGCGGAGGTCGGAGCCCTAGCTATGGCTACACCTTC. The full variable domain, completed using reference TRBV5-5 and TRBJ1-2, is DAGVTQSPTHLIKTRGQQVTLRCSPISGHKSVSWYQQVLGQGPQFIFQYYEKEERGRGNFPDRFSARQFPNYSSELNVNALLLGDSALYLCASSGGRSPSYGYTFGSGTRLTVV.